These T cell receptor beta chains were read from a single sample in a study of untreated major depressive disorder. TCRdb's table, derived via immunoSEQ multiplex PCR, lists solely in-frame clones and lacks some. In the table there are 20,000 or so clones, more than 75% of which are singletons. The sample comprised CD4+ T cells from PBMCs. These receptors all come from a woman aged 25 to 39 in good health. Both conserved end residues are part of each CDR3. Each record gives: clone size, V gene, J gene, D gene, CDR3 protein, CDR3 DNA. A D gene is named only where the DNA matches it firmly. The size of a clone is reported for some rows only, either as once, few or many, or as a class for expanded clones.

.	TRBV5-1	TRBJ1-2	TRBD1	CASSLAYRGSPTTNYGYTF	TGCGCCAGCAGCTTAGCCTACAGGGGATCTCCCACTACTAACTATGGCTACACCTTC
.	TRBV27	TRBJ2-7	.	CASGAYSSYEQYF	TGTGCCTCCGGAGCATACAGCTCCTACGAGCAGTACTTC
once	TRBV7-2	TRBJ1-5	.	CASSLAQGRDQPQHF	TGTGCCAGCAGCCTCGCTCAGGGCAGGGATCAGCCCCAGCATTTT
.	TRBV5-1	TRBJ2-3	.	CASRLTGQGDTQYF	TGCGCCAGCAGGTTGACGGGGCAAGGGGATACGCAGTATTTT
once	TRBV5-4	TRBJ1-4	TRBD1	CASSAGGGEKLFF	TGTGCCAGCAGCGCAGGGGGCGGCGAAAAACTGTTTTTT
.	TRBV11-2	TRBJ2-7	.	CASSLTVEQYF	TGTGCCAGCAGCTTAACTGTCGAGCAGTACTTC
.	TRBV7-3	TRBJ2-2	TRBD1	CASSLDRAGTGELFF	TGTGCCAGCAGCTTAGACAGGGCGGGCACCGGGGAGCTGTTTTTT
.	TRBV19	TRBJ2-5	TRBD2	CASSMGLAGGVQETQYF	TGTGCCAGTAGTATGGGACTAGCGGGGGGCGTCCAAGAGACCCAGTACTTC
.	TRBV27	TRBJ2-5	.	CASSFQGREETQYF	TGTGCCAGCAGTTTTCAGGGAAGGGAAGAGACCCAGTACTTC
.	TRBV11-2	TRBJ1-3	TRBD1	CASSLSPGGYGNTIYF	TGTGCCAGCAGCTTATCGCCAGGGGGCTATGGAAACACCATATATTTT
.	TRBV15	TRBJ1-2	TRBD1	CATTDRGLPNYGYTF	TGTGCCACTACGGACAGGGGCCTACCTAACTATGGCTACACCTTC
.	TRBV4-3	TRBJ1-1	TRBD1	CASSRPGQGNTEAFF	TGCGCCAGCAGCCGCCCGGGACAGGGGAACACTGAAGCTTTCTTT
.	TRBV2	TRBJ2-4	.	CASKGDRLVNIQYF	TGTGCCAGCAAGGGAGACAGACTTGTTAACATTCAGTACTTC
.	TRBV7-2	TRBJ1-2	TRBD1	CASSLDRNNYGYTF	TGTGCCAGCAGCCTGGACAGGAATAACTATGGCTACACCTTC